These 32 T cell receptor beta chains originate from one sample sequenced in a study of blood T cells in healthy people across ages. Sample-barcoded 5' priming and a J-beta primer mix drove a second PCR of roughly 6 to 12 cycles. TCRdb reprocessed the 5' RACE reads with MiXCR, giving one entry per CDR3 protein. This sample has over a million distinct CDR3 sequences, with roughly 59% found just once. Sequencing input: blood. These receptor sequences come from a man aged 18 to 30 in good health.

The CDR3 is CASYDGWTPTPFF. CDR3 nucleotides: TGCGCCAGCTACGATGGGTGGACTCCGACCCCGTTCTTC. The chain joins TRBV5-1 to TRBJ2-1, with D possibly matching TRBD2 (5 bases). Trimming removed 7 bases at V and 15 bases at J, with 23 bases between. Germline assignment: CDR1 SGHRS and CDR2 YFSETQ. The CDR3 is 13 residues long.

Points on this clonotype: One end of the junction does not line up with germline, which may come from a read error. This chain connects TRBV15 to TRBJ1-2, with no clear D. Germline-derived CDR1 and CDR2 are LNHNV and YYDKDF (reference sequence). The CDR3 length is 15 residues. CDR3 bases: TGTGCCACCAGTAGAGATCTGAGGGAACTGTTTGGCTACACCTTC. Translated: CATSRDLRELFGYTF.

The rearrangement links TRBV11-2 to TRBJ2-7; D is possibly TRBD2 (6 bases). The ends were cut back, 6 bases at V and 2 bases at J, with 23 bases in the middle. The CDR3 runs to 17 residues. Per the germline V gene, CDR1 is SGHAT and CDR2 is FQNNGV. The CDR3: CASSPRVGGATPYEQYF. The DNA of the CDR3 is TGTGCCAGCAGTCCGCGGGTAGGAGGGGCCACTCCCTACGAGCAGTACTTC. Based on the CDR3 plus reference TRBV11-2 and TRBJ2-7, the full variable domain is EAGVAQSPRYKIIEKRQSVAFWCNPISGHATLYWYQQILGQGPKLLIQFQNNGVVDDSQLPKDRFSAERLKGVDSTLKIQPAKLEDSAVYLCASSPRVGGATPYEQYFGPGTRLTVT.

On this clonotype: Germline is not matched at one junction end, which may reflect a read error. This chain uses TRBV27 with TRBJ1-2; 8 nucleotides align to TRBD1. This CDR3 region has 13 residues. Germline CDR1 MNHEY, CDR2 SMNVEV (reference sequence). The CDR3 nucleotides are TGTGCCAGCAGTTCCCGGACAGGGTATGGCCACACCTTC. Protein: CASSSRTGYGHTF.

This chain connects TRBV27 to TRBJ1-1; no clear D gene. The V and J ends lost 5 bases and 7 bases respectively, with 20 bases between them. The V gene's germline CDR1 is MNHEY and CDR2 SMNVEV (reference sequence). The length of the CDR3 is 15 residues. CDR3 nucleotide sequence: TGTGCCAGCAGTCTCCTCCCCCTCGCGAGTAATGAAGCTTTCTTT. It codes for CASSLLPLASNEAFF.

This clonotype was counted only a few times. V is TRBV7-2 and J is TRBJ1-1, with D unclear. Per germline, CDR1 SGHTA and CDR2 FQGNSA. Trimming removed 1 base from V and 2 bases from J, with 11 bases in between. The CDR3 contains 15 residues. CDR3 in amino acids: CASSLVGSGNTEAFF. The CDR3 bases are TGTGCCAGCAGCTTAGTAGGGAGTGGAAACACTGAAGCTTTCTTT. Based on the CDR3 plus reference TRBV7-2 and TRBJ1-1, the full variable domain is GAGVSQSPSNKVTEKGKDVELRCDPISGHTALYWYRQSLGQGLEFLIYFQGNSAPDKSGLPSDRFSAERTGGSVSTLTIQRTQQEDSAVYLCASSLVGSGNTEAFFGQGTRLTVV.

V gene TRBV10-3 combines with J gene TRBJ2-2; no reliable D call. The CDR3 is 14 residues long. CDR1 and CDR2 (germline): ENHRY, SYGVKD. V lost 4 bases and J 6 bases, leaving 12 bases between the germline ends. The CDR3 here is CAISVDPGSGELFF. As DNA, the CDR3 is TGTGCCATCAGTGTCGACCCAGGATCCGGGGAGCTGTTTTTT.

The gene calls are TRBV6-1 and TRBJ2-7, with no clear D. Germline V gene sequence: CDR1 MNHNS, CDR2 SASEGT. There are 13 residues in the CDR3. V gave up 3 bases and J gave up 4 bases, with 10 bases separating them. The CDR3 nucleotides are TGTGCCAGCAGTGACGCCCCAGGATACGAGCAGTACTTC. Residues: CASSDAPGYEQYF.

The rearrangement joins TRBV12-3 or TRBV12-4 to TRBJ1-2; D not resolved. V was cut by 3 bases and J by 6 bases, with 11 bases left in between. The CDR3 length is 13 residues. The CDR3 DNA is TGTGCCAGCAGTTTTGTTACAGTTAATGGCTACACCTTC. Protein sequence: CASSFVTVNGYTF.

The chain recombines TRBV20-1 with TRBJ2-1; TRBD2 agrees at 9 bases. The CDR3 totals 19 residues. V shed 4 bases and J 8 bases; nucleotides not matched to a gene: 24. The germline V gene has CDR1 DFQATT and CDR2 SNEGSKA (reference sequence). The CDR3 loop reads CSAIGQPLAGVLYADEQFF. CDR3 bases: TGCAGTGCTATCGGACAGCCTTTAGCGGGAGTTCTTTATGCCGATGAGCAGTTCTTC.

The chain uses TRBV5-1 and TRBJ2-1; tentatively, D is TRBD1 (6 bases). The CDR3 covers 13 residues. V dropped 4 bases and J dropped 10 bases, with 15 bases sitting between them. From germline, CDR1 is SGHRS and CDR2 YFSETQ. This CDR3 is CASSLNRAAEQFF. CDR3 DNA sequence: TGCGCCAGCAGCCTGAACAGGGCTGCGGAGCAGTTCTTC.

This clonotype was picked up a small number of times. The CDR3: CSARVQGSNGYTF. CDR3 DNA sequence: TGCAGTGCTAGGGTACAGGGTAGTAACGGCTACACCTTC. V usage is TRBV20-1 and J usage is TRBJ1-2, with D possibly TRBD1 on 6 matching bases. V was trimmed by 3 bases and J by 8 bases, leaving 16 bases between them. The CDR3 is 13 amino acids. Germline V CDR1 and CDR2: DFQATT, SNEGSKA (reference sequence).

The V and J genes are TRBV9 and TRBJ2-7; no clear D gene. Germline CDR1 is SGDLS and CDR2 is YYNGEE. This CDR3 contains 15 residues. Trimming shortened V by 0 bases and J by 2 bases, and 12 bases separated the two germline ends. CDR3 DNA sequence: TGTGCCAGCAGCGTAGGGCAGGCGGCGACCTACGAGCAGTACTTC. Residues: CASSVGQAATYEQYF. Drawing the rest from reference TRBV9 and TRBJ2-7, the complete variable domain is DSGVTQTPKHLITATGQRVTLRCSPRSGDLSVYWYQQSLDQGLQFLIQYYNGEERAKGNILERFSAQQFPDLHSELNLSSLELGDSALYFCASSVGQAATYEQYFGPGTRLTVT.

This clonotype turned up a few times. The V call is TRBV20-1, the J call TRBJ2-1; tentatively, D is TRBD1 or TRBD2 (5 bases each). CDR1 is DFQATT, CDR2 SNEGSKA, per germline (reference sequence). The CDR3 loop spans 14 amino acids. Trimming took 1 base from V and 7 from J, leaving 14 bases between them. The CDR3 here is CSARGGTPRNEQFF. Here the CDR3 DNA reads TGCAGTGCTAGAGGGGGGACCCCAAGGAATGAGCAGTTCTTC.

The chain uses TRBV5-1 and TRBJ1-1, with a tentative D call TRBD1 (5 bases). There are 15 residues in the CDR3. Germline assignment: CDR1 SGHRS and CDR2 YFSETQ. V was clipped by 3 bases and J by 4 bases, with 16 bases between them. The CDR3 bases are TGCGCCAGCAGCTCATTCCCCGCGAGGGGCACTGAAGCTTTCTTT. Residues: CASSSFPARGTEAFF. The whole variable domain, filled in from reference TRBV5-1 and TRBJ1-1, reads KAGVTQTPRYLIKTRGQQVTLSCSPISGHRSVSWYQQTPGQGLQFLFEYFSETQRNKGNFPGRFSGRQFSNSRSEMNVSTLELGDSALYLCASSSFPARGTEAFFGQGTRLTVV.

V and J are TRBV12-3 or TRBV12-4 and TRBJ1-6; D is ambiguous. V dropped 9 bases and J dropped 1 base, with 10 bases sitting between them. CDR3 length equals 14 residues. CDR3 DNA: TGTGCCAGTGGAGAGGGATCCTATAATTCACCCCTCCACTTT. It yields the protein CASGEGSYNSPLHF.

This chain connects TRBV7-9 to TRBJ2-7; the match to TRBD1 covers 10 bases. The CDR3 sequence is 15 residues long. Looked up from germline, CDR1 is SEHNR and CDR2 is FQNEAQ (reference sequence). V gave up 7 bases and J gave up 7 bases; unmatched junction bases: 13. The CDR3 sequence is CASIPSDRGLWEQYF. Written as DNA, the CDR3 is TGTGCCAGCATCCCCTCCGACAGGGGGCTGTGGGAGCAGTACTTC.

A remark on this clonotype: An end of the junction does not agree with germline; a read error may underlie this. The chain employs TRBV7-9 and TRBJ2-1; D is uncertain. Germline CDR1 is SEHNR and CDR2 is FQNEAQ (reference sequence). CDR3 length: 12 residues. DNA for the CDR3: TGTGTCAGCAGCTTAGGGTCTAATGAGCAGTTCTTC. Translation: CVSSLGSNEQFF.

This clonotype has a handful of counts. V is TRBV15 and J is TRBJ1-4; D not resolved. Trimming cost V 5 bases and J 11 bases, with 15 bases left between them. The CDR3 is 13 residues long. Germline V lookup: CDR1 LNHNV, CDR2 YYDKDF (reference sequence). The CDR3 region is CATSEHDPGKLFF. DNA for the CDR3: TGTGCCACCAGCGAACATGACCCCGGGAAACTGTTTTTT.

This chain links TRBV7-2 with TRBJ2-3, with 9 positions matching TRBD2. CDR1 is SGHTA, CDR2 FQGNSA, per germline. The CDR3 covers 15 residues. V shed 4 bases, J shed 3 bases, and the junction held 5 bases outside the gene matches. The CDR3 sequence is CASSSGTSPTDTQYF. The DNA of the CDR3 is TGTGCCAGCAGCTCAGGGACTAGCCCTACAGATACGCAGTATTTT. The full variable domain, with the rest looked up from reference TRBV7-2 and TRBJ2-3, is GAGVSQSPSNKVTEKGKDVELRCDPISGHTALYWYRQSLGQGLEFLIYFQGNSAPDKSGLPSDRFSAERTGGSVSTLTIQRTQQEDSAVYLCASSSGTSPTDTQYFGPGTRLTVL.

This clonotype was seen a handful of times. This chain links TRBV6-2 or TRBV6-3 with TRBJ2-5; either TRBD1 or TRBD2 may supply D (5 bases each). Trimming pared 5 bases from V and 9 bases from J, leaving 16 bases between. The germline gives CDR1 MNHEY, CDR2 SVGEGT. The CDR3 runs 13 residues. In nucleotides, the CDR3 is TGTGCCAGCAGTAACACCGGGGCCGCGTCCCAGTACTTC. It is translated as CASSNTGAASQYF.

This clonotype has only a few counts. The CDR3: CAISEPLTKVSSYEQYF. The CDR3 region has the DNA TGTGCCATCAGTGAGCCCCTAACGAAAGTGAGCTCCTACGAGCAGTACTTC. This chain uses TRBV10-3 with TRBJ2-7, with no clear D. The CDR3 runs 17 residues. Germline CDR1 and CDR2: ENHRY and SYGVKD. V was pared by 2 bases and J by 0 bases, with 17 bases between.

V gene TRBV7-8 combines with J gene TRBJ2-5, with 8 bases matching TRBD2. The tail of the sequence fits TRBJ2-7 better, so the J call may be wrong. Germline V gene lookup returns CDR1 SGHVS and CDR2 FQNEAQ. The CDR3 loop spans 14 amino acids. In DNA, the CDR3 is TGTGCCAGCAGGGACTCAACGCGGGAGGCCGAGCAGTACTTC. Protein sequence: CASRDSTREAEQYF.

Concerning this clonotype: A much bigger clone sits one base away, suggesting this may be a read error. This chain links TRBV5-1 with TRBJ1-2; D uncertain. V gave up 0 bases and J gave up 9 bases, with 12 bases separating them. Germline CDR1 is SGHRS and CDR2 is YFSETQ. The CDR3 loop spans 13 amino acids. CDR3 DNA: TGCGCCAGCAGCTTGGCGGGTGACAATAGCTACACCTTC. It encodes CASSLAGDNSYTF.

The chain uses TRBV3-1 and TRBJ2-2; TRBD2 matches at 10 bases. The V gene's germline CDR1 is LGHDT and CDR2 YNNKEL (reference sequence). J was trimmed by 3 bases and V by 0 bases; bases with no gene match: 4. The CDR3 runs 17 residues. The CDR3 reads CASSQEIGLADTGELFF. The CDR3 DNA reads TGTGCCAGCAGCCAAGAGATAGGACTAGCGGACACCGGGGAGCTGTTTTTT.

This clonotype was seen more than once but under ten times. The chain joins TRBV4-1 to TRBJ1-5; TRBD1 is a possible D gene (5 bases). Germline-derived CDR1 and CDR2 are MGHRA and YSYEKL. CDR3 length equals 16 residues. Deletions cut 1 base from V and 3 bases from J, with 13 bases between. This CDR3 is CASSQVLQAPNQPQHF. The CDR3 nucleotides are TGCGCCAGCAGCCAAGTATTACAGGCCCCCAATCAGCCCCAGCATTTT.

A word on this clonotype: A junction boundary mismatches the germline segment, possibly from a read error. The chain is built from TRBV29-1 and TRBJ2-1, with D perhaps matching TRBD1 (6 bases). The CDR3 is 12 residues long. The germline CDR1 and CDR2 sequences are SQVTM and ANQGSEA. CDR3 bases: TGCGGCGTTGATCGGGACACAGATGAGCAGTTCTTC. Its translation is CGVDRDTDEQFF.

CDR3 sequence (DNA): TGCAGTGCTAGACTAAGCGGACAGGGTCGTTCCTACGAGCAGTACTTC. Translation gives CSARLSGQGRSYEQYF. The chain is built from TRBV20-1 and TRBJ2-7; 8 bases align to TRBD1. The germline V gene has CDR1 DFQATT and CDR2 SNEGSKA (reference sequence). Trimming cost V 2 bases and J 1 base; bases outside gene matches: 10. The CDR3 has 16 residues.

J is TRBJ2-5 and V is TRBV6-6; either TRBD1 or TRBD2 may fit D (5 bases each). V was cut by 6 bases and J by 5 bases, with 16 bases left in between. The germline gives CDR1 MNHNY, CDR2 SVGAGI (reference sequence). This CDR3 spans 14 amino acids. The CDR3 spells CASSRGSGPETQYF. In DNA form, the CDR3 reads TGTGCCAGCAGCCGGGGATCGGGGCCTGAGACCCAGTACTTC.

The V gene is TRBV6-1, the J gene TRBJ1-5, with D hard to call. Germline V gene sequence: CDR1 MNHNS, CDR2 SASEGT. V lost 9 bases and J lost 3, with 15 bases in between. The CDR3 runs to 14 residues. The chain's CDR3 is CARPGAGYNQPQHF. For the CDR3, the DNA is TGTGCCAGACCAGGTGCGGGGTACAATCAGCCCCAGCATTTT.

This chain uses TRBV7-9 with TRBJ2-5; a weak D match, TRBD2 (7 bases). This CDR3 is built from 15 residues. Germline values: CDR1 SEHNR, CDR2 FQNEAQ (reference sequence). V was shortened by 5 bases and J by 1 base, with 14 bases between the two germline ends. The CDR3 region is CASSPEGGTQETQYF. The CDR3 nucleotides read TGTGCCAGCAGCCCCGAGGGGGGGACCCAAGAGACCCAGTACTTC.

The chain employs TRBV4-2 and TRBJ2-5; D might be TRBD1 or TRBD2, each matching 5 bases. The DNA matches TRBJ2-7 better at its end, which makes the J call doubtful. This CDR3 region has 16 residues. Per the germline V gene, CDR1 is LGHNA and CDR2 is YNFKEQ. DNA of the CDR3: TGTGCCAGCAGCCGATCTGGGGCTAACCCCGGGGACGAGCAGTACTTC. Protein sequence: CASSRSGANPGDEQYF.